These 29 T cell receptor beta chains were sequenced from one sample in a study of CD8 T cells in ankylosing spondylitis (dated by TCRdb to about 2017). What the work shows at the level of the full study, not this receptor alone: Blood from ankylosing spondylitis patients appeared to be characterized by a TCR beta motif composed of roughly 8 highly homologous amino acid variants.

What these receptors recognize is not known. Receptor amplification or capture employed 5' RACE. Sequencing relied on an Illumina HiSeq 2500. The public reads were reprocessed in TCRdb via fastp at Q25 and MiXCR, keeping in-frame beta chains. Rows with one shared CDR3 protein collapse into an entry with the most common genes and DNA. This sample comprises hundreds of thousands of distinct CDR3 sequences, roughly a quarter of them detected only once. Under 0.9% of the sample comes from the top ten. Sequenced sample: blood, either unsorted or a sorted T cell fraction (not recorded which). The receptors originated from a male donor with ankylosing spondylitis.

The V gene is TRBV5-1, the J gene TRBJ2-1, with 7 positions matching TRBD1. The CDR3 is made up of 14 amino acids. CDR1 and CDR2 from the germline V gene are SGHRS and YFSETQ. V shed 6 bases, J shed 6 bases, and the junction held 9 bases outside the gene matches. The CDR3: CASKTGQVFNEQFF. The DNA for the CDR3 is TGCGCCAGCAAAACTGGACAGGTTTTCAATGAGCAGTTCTTC. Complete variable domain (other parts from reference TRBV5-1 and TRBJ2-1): KAGVTQTPRYLIKTRGQQVTLSCSPISGHRSVSWYQQTPGQGLQFLFEYFSETQRNKGNFPGRFSGRQFSNSRSEMNVSTLELGDSALYLCASKTGQVFNEQFFGPGTRLTVL.

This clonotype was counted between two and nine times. The CDR3: CASRLTSGRAETQYF. The CDR3 nucleotides read TGTGCCAGCAGGCTCACTAGCGGGAGAGCAGAGACCCAGTACTTC. The chain couples TRBV6-1 to TRBJ2-5, with TRBD2 identical over 11 bases. Germline V gene data show CDR1 as MNHNS and CDR2 as SASEGT. This CDR3 has 15 residues. The V segment lost 6 bases and the J segment 4 bases; nucleotides outside the gene matches: 7.

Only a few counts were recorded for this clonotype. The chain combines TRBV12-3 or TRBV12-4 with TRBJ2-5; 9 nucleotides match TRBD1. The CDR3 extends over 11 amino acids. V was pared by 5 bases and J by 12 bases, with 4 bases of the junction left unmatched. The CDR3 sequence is CASSRGQGKYF. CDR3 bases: TGTGCCAGCAGTCGGGGACAGGGAAAGTACTTC.

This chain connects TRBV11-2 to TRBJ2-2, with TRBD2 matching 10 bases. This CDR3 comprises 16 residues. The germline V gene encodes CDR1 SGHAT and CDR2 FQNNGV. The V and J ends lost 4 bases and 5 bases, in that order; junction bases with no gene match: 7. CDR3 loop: CASSSLGLASTGELFF. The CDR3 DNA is TGTGCCAGCAGCTCCCTGGGACTAGCGTCTACCGGGGAGCTGTTTTTT. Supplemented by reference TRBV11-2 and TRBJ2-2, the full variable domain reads EAGVAQSPRYKIIEKRQSVAFWCNPISGHATLYWYQQILGQGPKLLIQFQNNGVVDDSQLPKDRFSAERLKGVDSTLKIQPAKLEDSAVYLCASSSLGLASTGELFFGEGSRLTVL.

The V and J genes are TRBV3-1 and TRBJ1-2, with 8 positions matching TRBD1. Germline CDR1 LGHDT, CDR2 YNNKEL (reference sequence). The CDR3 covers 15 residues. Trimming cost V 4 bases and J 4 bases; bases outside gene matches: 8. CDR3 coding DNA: TGTGCCAGCAGCCGGATAGACAGGGGAATCTATGGCTACACCTTC. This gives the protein CASSRIDRGIYGYTF.

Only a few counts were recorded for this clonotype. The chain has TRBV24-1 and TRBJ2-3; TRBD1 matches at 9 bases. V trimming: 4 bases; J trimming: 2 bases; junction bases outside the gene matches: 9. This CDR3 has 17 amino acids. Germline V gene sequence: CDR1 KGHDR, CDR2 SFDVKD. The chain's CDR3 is CATSDWDRDETTDTQYF. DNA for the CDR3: TGTGCCACCAGTGACTGGGACAGGGATGAAACCACAGATACGCAGTATTTT.

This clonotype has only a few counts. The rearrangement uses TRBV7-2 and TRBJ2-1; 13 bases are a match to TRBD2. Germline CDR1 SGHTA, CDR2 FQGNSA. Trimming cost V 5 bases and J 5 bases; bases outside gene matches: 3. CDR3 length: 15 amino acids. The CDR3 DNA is TGTGCCAGCAGCCCCGGGACTAGCGGGGACAATGAGCAGTTCTTC. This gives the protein CASSPGTSGDNEQFF.

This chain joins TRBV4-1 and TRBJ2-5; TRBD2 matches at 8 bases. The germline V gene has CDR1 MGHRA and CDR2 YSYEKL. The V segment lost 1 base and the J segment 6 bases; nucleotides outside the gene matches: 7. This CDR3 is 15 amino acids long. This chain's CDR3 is CASSQGNSGIKTQYF. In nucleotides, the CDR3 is TGCGCCAGCAGCCAAGGGAATAGCGGGATTAAGACCCAGTACTTC.

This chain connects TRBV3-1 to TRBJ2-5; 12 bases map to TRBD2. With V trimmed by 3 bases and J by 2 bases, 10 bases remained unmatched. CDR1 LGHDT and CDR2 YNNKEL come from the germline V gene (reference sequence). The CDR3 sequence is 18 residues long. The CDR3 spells CASSHMASGRVYQETQYF. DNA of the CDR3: TGTGCCAGCAGCCATATGGCTAGCGGGAGGGTTTATCAAGAGACCCAGTACTTC.

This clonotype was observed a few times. This chain's CDR3 is CASSPMRHGYTF. The CDR3 DNA is TGTGCCAGCAGCCCCATGAGACATGGCTACACCTTC. The rearrangement joins TRBV11-2 to TRBJ1-2; D is uncertain. The CDR3 runs 12 residues. Between the trimmed V and J ends, which lost 5 bases and 6 bases, there was a span of 10 bases. Per the germline V gene, CDR1 is SGHAT and CDR2 is FQNNGV.

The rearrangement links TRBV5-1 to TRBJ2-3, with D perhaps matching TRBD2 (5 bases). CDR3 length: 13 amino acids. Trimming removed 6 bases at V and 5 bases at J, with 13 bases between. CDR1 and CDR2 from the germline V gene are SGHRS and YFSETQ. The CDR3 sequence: CASMRAGEDTQYF. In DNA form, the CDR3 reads TGCGCCAGCATGCGGGCAGGAGAAGATACGCAGTATTTT.

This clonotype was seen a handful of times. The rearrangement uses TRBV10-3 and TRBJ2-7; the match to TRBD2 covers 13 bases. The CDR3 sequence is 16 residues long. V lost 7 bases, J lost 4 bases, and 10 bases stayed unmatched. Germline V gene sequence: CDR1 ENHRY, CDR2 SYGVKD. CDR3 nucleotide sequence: TGTGCCATCACACGGACTAGCGGGAGAGGGTCGTACGAGCAGTACTTC. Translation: CAITRTSGRGSYEQYF.

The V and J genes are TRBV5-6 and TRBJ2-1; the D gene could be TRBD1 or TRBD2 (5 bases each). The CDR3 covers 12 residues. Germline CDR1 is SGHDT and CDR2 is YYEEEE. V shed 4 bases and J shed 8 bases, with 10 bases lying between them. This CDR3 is CASSPGRDEQFF. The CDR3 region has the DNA TGTGCCAGCAGCCCGGGACGGGATGAGCAGTTCTTC.

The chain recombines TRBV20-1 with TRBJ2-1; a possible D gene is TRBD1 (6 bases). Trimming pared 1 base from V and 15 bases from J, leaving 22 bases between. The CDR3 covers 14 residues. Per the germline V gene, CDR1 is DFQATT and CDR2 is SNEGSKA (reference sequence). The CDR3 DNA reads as TGCAGTGCTAGAGTCTTAGCGTCTATCAAAGGGGGGTTCTTC. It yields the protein CSARVLASIKGGFF.

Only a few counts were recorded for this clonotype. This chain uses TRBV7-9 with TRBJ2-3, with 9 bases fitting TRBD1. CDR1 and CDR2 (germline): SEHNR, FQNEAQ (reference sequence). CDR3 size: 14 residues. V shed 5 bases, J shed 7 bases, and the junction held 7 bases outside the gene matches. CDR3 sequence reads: CASSPGTGRNTQYF. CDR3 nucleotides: TGTGCCAGCAGCCCCGGGACAGGGCGGAATACGCAGTATTTT.

CDR3 nucleotides: TGTGCCACCAGTGGAACTAGCGGGGGGACCTACAATGAGCAGTTCTTC. Encoded protein: CATSGTSGGTYNEQFF. This chain links TRBV24-1 with TRBJ2-1, with 12 nucleotides matching TRBD2. This CDR3 contains 16 residues. Unmatched junction bases numbered 3, after V lost 5 bases and J lost 2 bases. In germline, CDR1 is KGHDR, CDR2 SFDVKD.

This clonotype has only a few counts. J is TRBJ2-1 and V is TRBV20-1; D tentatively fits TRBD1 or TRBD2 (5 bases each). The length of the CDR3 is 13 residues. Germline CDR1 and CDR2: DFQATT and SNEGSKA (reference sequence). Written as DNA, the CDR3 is TGCGCCGGAAGGGACCCTCCCTACAATGAGCAGTTCTTC. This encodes CAGRDPPYNEQFF.

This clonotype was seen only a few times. This CDR3 reads CASSLWDRFTDTQYF. CDR3 coding DNA: TGTGCCAGCAGCTTATGGGACAGGTTCACAGATACGCAGTATTTT. The rearrangement joins TRBV7-2 to TRBJ2-3; TRBD1 aligns across 8 bases. Trimming at V came to 2 bases and at J to 2 bases, leaving 3 bases not matched to a gene. The CDR3 covers 15 residues. Germline V gene sequence: CDR1 SGHTA, CDR2 FQGNSA.

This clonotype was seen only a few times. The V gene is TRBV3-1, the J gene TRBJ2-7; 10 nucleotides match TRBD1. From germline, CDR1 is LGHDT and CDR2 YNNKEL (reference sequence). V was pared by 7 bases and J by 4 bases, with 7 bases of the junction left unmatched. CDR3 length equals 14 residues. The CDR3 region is CASKRDRGSYEQYF. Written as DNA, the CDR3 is TGTGCCAGCAAAAGGGACAGGGGAAGTTACGAGCAGTACTTC.

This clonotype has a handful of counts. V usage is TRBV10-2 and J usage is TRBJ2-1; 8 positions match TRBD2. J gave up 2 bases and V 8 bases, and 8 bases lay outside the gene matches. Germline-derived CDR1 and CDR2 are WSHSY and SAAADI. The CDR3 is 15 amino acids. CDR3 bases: TGCGCCAGCCAAATAGCGGGACTAGCCTACAATGAGCAGTTCTTC. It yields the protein CASQIAGLAYNEQFF.

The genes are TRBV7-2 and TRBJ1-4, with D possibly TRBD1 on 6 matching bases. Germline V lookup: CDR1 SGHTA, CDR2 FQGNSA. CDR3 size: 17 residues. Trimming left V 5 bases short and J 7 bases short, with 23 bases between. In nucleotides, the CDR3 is TGTGCCAGCAGCCGAAAAGGTGGCGGGGGGCAGGGTGAAAAACTGTTTTTT. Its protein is CASSRKGGGGQGEKLFF.

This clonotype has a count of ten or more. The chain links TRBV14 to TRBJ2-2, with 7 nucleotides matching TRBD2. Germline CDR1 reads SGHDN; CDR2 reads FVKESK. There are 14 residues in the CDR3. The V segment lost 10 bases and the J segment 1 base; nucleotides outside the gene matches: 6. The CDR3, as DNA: TGTGCCACCGGGAGGCAAATGAACACCGGGGAGCTGTTTTTT. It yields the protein CATGRQMNTGELFF.

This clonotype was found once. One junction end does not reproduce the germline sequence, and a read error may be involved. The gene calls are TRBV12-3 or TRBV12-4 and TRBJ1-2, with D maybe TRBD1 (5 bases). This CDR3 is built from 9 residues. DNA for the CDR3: TGTGCCAGCAGTTTTACGACAGCCTTC. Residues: CASSFTTAF.

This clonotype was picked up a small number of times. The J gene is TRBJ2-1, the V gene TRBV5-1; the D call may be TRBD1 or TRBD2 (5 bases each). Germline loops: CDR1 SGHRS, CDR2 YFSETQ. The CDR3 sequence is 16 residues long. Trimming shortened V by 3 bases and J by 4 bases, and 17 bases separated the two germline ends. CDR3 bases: TGCGCCAGCAGCTCGCTGTCCGAGGGGCTATACAATGAGCAGTTCTTC. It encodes CASSSLSEGLYNEQFF.

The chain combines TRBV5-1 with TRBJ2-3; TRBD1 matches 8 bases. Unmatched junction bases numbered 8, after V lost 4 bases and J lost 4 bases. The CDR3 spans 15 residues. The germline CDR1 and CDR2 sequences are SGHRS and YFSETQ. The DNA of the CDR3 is TGCGCCAGCAGCCCACAGGGGGTAGGCGCAGATACGCAGTATTTT. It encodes CASSPQGVGADTQYF.

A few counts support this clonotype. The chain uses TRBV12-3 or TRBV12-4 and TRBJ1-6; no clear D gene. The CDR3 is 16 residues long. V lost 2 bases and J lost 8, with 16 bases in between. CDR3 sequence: CASSLRTPGSDSPLHF. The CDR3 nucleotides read TGTGCCAGCAGTTTACGGACCCCCGGCTCGGATTCACCCCTCCACTTT.

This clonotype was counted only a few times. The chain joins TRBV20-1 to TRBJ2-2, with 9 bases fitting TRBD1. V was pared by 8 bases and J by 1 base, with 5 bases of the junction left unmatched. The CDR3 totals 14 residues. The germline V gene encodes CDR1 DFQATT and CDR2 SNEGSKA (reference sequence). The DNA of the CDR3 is TGCAGTTCGAAGGGACAGGGGAACACCGGGGAGCTGTTTTTT. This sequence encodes CSSKGQGNTGELFF.

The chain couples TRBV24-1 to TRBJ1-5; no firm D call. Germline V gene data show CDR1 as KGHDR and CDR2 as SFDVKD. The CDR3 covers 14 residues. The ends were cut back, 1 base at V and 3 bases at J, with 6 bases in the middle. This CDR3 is CATSDLRANQPQHF. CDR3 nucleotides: TGTGCCACCAGTGATTTAAGGGCCAATCAGCCCCAGCATTTT.

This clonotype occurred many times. In nucleotides, the CDR3 is TGTGCCAGCAGCCCAGGGACGGGGAACACTGAAGCTTTCTTT. Its translation is CASSPGTGNTEAFF. The V and J genes are TRBV18 and TRBJ1-1, with D tentatively TRBD1 (5 bases). Germline CDR1 and CDR2: KGHSH and LQKENI. The CDR3 is made up of 14 amino acids. Trimming shortened V by 8 bases and J by 1 base, and 14 bases separated the two germline ends.